The 29 T cell receptor beta chains below all came from one sample that was sequenced in a study of blood T cell repertoires in COVID-19. Profiled with immunoSEQ multiplex PCR; TCRdb holds only in-frame clones, not every one. The top ten clones hold roughly 6.9% of a sample with 59,000 or so clones, approximately 80% of them seen once. Sequences were obtained from peripheral blood. All receptors derive from a man aged 55 to 70 with acute or convalescent COVID-19.

The gene calls are TRBV14 and TRBJ1-6; no firm D call. CDR1 is SGHDN, CDR2 FVKESK, per germline. V dropped 4 bases and J dropped 4 bases, with 8 bases sitting between them. The CDR3 covers 14 residues. CDR3: CASSRSAYNSPLHF. DNA of the CDR3: TGTGCCAGCAGCCGGTCAGCGTATAATTCACCCCTCCACTTT.

The chain employs TRBV19 and TRBJ1-5, with no clear D. Germline assignment: CDR1 LNHDA and CDR2 SQIVND (reference sequence). The CDR3 totals 13 residues. V lost 0 bases, J lost 4 bases, and 4 bases lay in between. The CDR3 spells CASSIDLNQPQHF. The CDR3 DNA sequence: TGTGCCAGTAGTATAGATCTGAATCAGCCCCAGCATTTT.

J is TRBJ2-2 and V is TRBV5-1; D is perhaps TRBD2 (6 bases). The CDR3 contains 13 residues. Germline-derived CDR1 and CDR2 are SGHRS and YFSETQ. Trimming took 7 bases from V and 1 from J, leaving 8 bases between them. This chain's CDR3 is CASRDLNTGELFF. As DNA, the CDR3 is TGCGCCAGCCGGGACTTGAACACCGGGGAGCTGTTTTTT.

The chain joins TRBV7-2 to TRBJ1-5, with D hard to call. The germline CDR1 and CDR2 sequences are SGHTA and FQGNSA. The CDR3 extends over 18 amino acids. V gave up 0 bases and J gave up 0 bases, with 15 bases separating them. The DNA of the CDR3 is TGTGCCAGCAGCTTAGCGGCTACCCCAGGCTATAGCAATCAGCCCCAGCATTTT. Encoded protein: CASSLAATPGYSNQPQHF.

The chain carries TRBV6-5 and TRBJ1-6; TRBD1 agrees at 9 bases. The CDR3 totals 15 residues. Losses at the gene ends were 5 bases for V and 10 bases for J; bases not matched to a gene: 9. Germline lookup yields CDR1 MNHEY and CDR2 SVGAGI. The CDR3 bases are TGTGCCAGCAGTCGAGAGACAGGGACAGGGTCACCCCTCCACTTT. Protein sequence: CASSRETGTGSPLHF.

This chain links TRBV7-9 with TRBJ2-7; TRBD1 aligns across 7 bases. Germline lookup yields CDR1 SEHNR and CDR2 FQNEAQ (reference sequence). The CDR3 sequence is 14 residues long. V was pared by 1 base and J by 3 bases, with 3 bases of the junction left unmatched. CDR3 region: CASSLGGTVYEQYF. The DNA for the CDR3 is TGTGCCAGCAGCTTAGGGGGGACAGTCTACGAGCAGTACTTC.

This clone was observed a single time. CDR3 coding DNA: TGTGCCAGCAGCTTCCGATCAGGGGGCCGGCGGCAAGAGACCCAGTACTTC. This translates into CASSFRSGGRRQETQYF. The chain has TRBV11-2 and TRBJ2-5; 8 nucleotides line up with TRBD1. The germline V gene encodes CDR1 SGHAT and CDR2 FQNNGV. The trim removed 3 bases at V and 2 bases at J, leaving 11 bases unmatched. The CDR3 is 17 amino acids.

In this sample, this clone turned up a few times. The J gene is TRBJ2-7, the V gene TRBV27; 8 bases fit TRBD1. The CDR3 consists of 14 residues. Germline V gene sequence: CDR1 MNHEY, CDR2 SMNVEV (reference sequence). Unmatched junction bases numbered 7, after V lost 5 bases and J lost 4 bases. CDR3 bases: TGTGCCAGCAGTCTCCGACAGGGGCCGTACGAGCAGTACTTC. This sequence encodes CASSLRQGPYEQYF.

In the case of this clone: At one of its ends the junction is not consistent with the germline gene, which may arise from a read error. This sequence joins TRBV7-7 and TRBJ2-7, with 9 bases fitting TRBD1. The CDR3 has 20 amino acids. The germline CDR1 and CDR2 sequences are SSHAT and FNYEAQ (reference sequence). CDR3 protein: CASSPTLPGQGIKSSYEQYF. The CDR3 region has the DNA TGTGCTAGCAGCCCTACCCTCCCGGGACAGGGTATCAAAAGCTCCTACGAGCAGTACTTC.

The chain is built from TRBV27 and TRBJ1-1, with 7 bases fitting TRBD1. Germline CDR1 MNHEY, CDR2 SMNVEV (reference sequence). The CDR3 length is 13 residues. The J segment lost 4 bases and the V segment lost 10 bases, leaving 9 bases of the junction unmatched. The CDR3 sequence is CATRLQGPTEAFF. In DNA, the CDR3 is TGTGCCACCCGCCTACAGGGGCCCACTGAAGCTTTCTTT.

This sequence joins TRBV6-5 and TRBJ2-3; perhaps TRBD2 as D (6 bases). The ends were cut back, 2 bases at V and 4 bases at J, with 10 bases in the middle. The CDR3 covers 14 residues. The germline V gene encodes CDR1 MNHEY and CDR2 SVGAGI. CDR3 nucleotides: TGTGCCAGCAGTTACCGGGGCGGGGCAGATACGCAGTATTTT. Translating gives CASSYRGGADTQYF.

The rearrangement uses TRBV9 and TRBJ2-5; 11 bases match TRBD1. From germline, CDR1 is SGDLS and CDR2 YYNGEE. The CDR3 has 16 residues. The J segment lost 2 bases and the V segment lost 6 bases, leaving 9 bases of the junction unmatched. DNA for the CDR3: TGTGCCAGCAACCTTAGGGGACAGGGGGATCAAGAGACCCAGTACTTC. It codes for CASNLRGQGDQETQYF.

The V call is TRBV19, the J call TRBJ1-2; D uncertain. The CDR3 contains 15 residues. Germline V CDR1 and CDR2: LNHDA, SQIVND (reference sequence). V lost 3 bases and J 0 bases, leaving 11 bases between the germline ends. Written as DNA, the CDR3 is TGTGCCAGTAGTATGGGCAGGTCTTCTAACTATGGCTACACCTTC. The encoded protein is CASSMGRSSNYGYTF.

This clone was counted once. The V gene is TRBV6-1, the J gene TRBJ1-2; no clear D gene. V lost 0 bases and J lost 3, with 8 bases in between. The CDR3 is 14 residues long. Germline CDR1 is MNHNS and CDR2 is SASEGT. The CDR3 spells CASSEAHSYYGYTF. For the CDR3, the DNA is TGTGCCAGCAGTGAAGCGCACAGTTACTATGGCTACACCTTC.

The rearrangement links TRBV7-9 to TRBJ2-7; D is perhaps TRBD1 (6 bases). CDR3 length equals 15 residues. The germline V gene has CDR1 SEHNR and CDR2 FQNEAQ (reference sequence). Deletions cut 1 base from V and 8 bases from J, with 18 bases between. The CDR3 bases are TGTGCCAGCAGCTTAGAAAGACAGGCTAGACCTCAGCAGTACTTC. Its translation is CASSLERQARPQQYF.

In nucleotides, the CDR3 is TGCGCCAGCAGCCGAGACGAGACTCATACGCAGTATTTT. The encoded protein is CASSRDETHTQYF. The chain recombines TRBV5-1 with TRBJ2-3; no clear D. Looked up from germline, CDR1 is SGHRS and CDR2 is YFSETQ. Trimming cost V 4 bases and J 7 bases, with 13 bases left between them. This CDR3 spans 13 amino acids.

This rearrangement joins TRBV12-5 to TRBJ2-7, with TRBD1 matching over 9 bases. Trimming cost V 4 bases and J 1 base; bases outside gene matches: 5. This CDR3 contains 15 residues. The germline V gene has CDR1 LGHNT and CDR2 FRNRAP. The CDR3 DNA sequence: TGTGCTAGTGGTTCCGGACAGGGGTCATCCTACGAGCAGTACTTC. Residues: CASGSGQGSSYEQYF.

The chain links TRBV13 to TRBJ2-7; TRBD1 matches 9 bases. The CDR3 is 15 amino acids. J lost 7 bases, V lost 5 bases, and 12 bases had no gene match. CDR1 is PRHDT and CDR2 is FYEKMQ in the germline V gene (reference sequence). CDR3 protein: CASSLRNDRGGEQYF. The DNA of the CDR3 is TGTGCCAGCAGCCTTAGGAATGACAGGGGGGGAGAGCAGTACTTC.

Regarding this clone: At the DNA level, this CDR3 is encoded by other sequences in the same sample as well. V usage is TRBV5-1 and J usage is TRBJ1-1, with D perhaps matching TRBD1 (5 bases). Trimming stripped 1 base from V and 10 bases from J, with 17 bases between. The CDR3 runs 14 residues. Germline CDR1 and CDR2: SGHRS and YFSETQ. The CDR3 loop is CASSLMGEGRGAFF. The CDR3, as DNA: TGCGCCAGCAGCTTGATGGGGGAGGGTCGGGGAGCTTTCTTT.

The chain employs TRBV27 and TRBJ2-1; 7 positions match TRBD1. The CDR3 runs to 15 residues. V lost 5 bases and J lost 2; bases outside the gene matches: 6. The germline V gene encodes CDR1 MNHEY and CDR2 SMNVEV (reference sequence). For the CDR3, the DNA is TGTGCCAGCAGTCCGAGGACAGGACCCTACAATGAGCAGTTCTTC. The encoded protein is CASSPRTGPYNEQFF.

This sequence joins TRBV6-5 and TRBJ1-2, with 7 bases fitting TRBD1. V was clipped by 0 bases and J by 6 bases; unmatched bases: 10. Germline assignment: CDR1 MNHEY and CDR2 SVGAGI. This CDR3 is 16 amino acids long. CDR3 in amino acids: CASSYSPGQRENGYTF. In DNA form, the CDR3 reads TGTGCCAGCAGTTACTCCCCGGGACAGAGGGAAAATGGCTACACCTTC.

This clone was counted a few times. The chain carries TRBV5-1 and TRBJ1-6, with 10 bases aligning to TRBD1. The CDR3 runs 15 residues. Looked up from germline, CDR1 is SGHRS and CDR2 is YFSETQ. The V and J ends lost 3 bases and 6 bases, in that order; junction bases with no gene match: 3. The chain's CDR3 is CASSSGDRGNSPLHF. The CDR3 nucleotides are TGCGCCAGCAGCTCGGGGGACAGGGGTAATTCACCCCTCCACTTT.

The rearrangement joins TRBV7-2 to TRBJ2-5; TRBD2 matches 7 bases. V was clipped by 6 bases and J by 5 bases; unmatched bases: 12. The length of the CDR3 is 15 residues. Germline CDR1 SGHTA, CDR2 FQGNSA. Written as DNA, the CDR3 is TGTGCCAGCAGACTAAACCGACTGGGGGGGGAGACCCAGTACTTC. Its protein product is CASRLNRLGGETQYF.

The CDR3 protein is CASSYPRSLTRFPNTGELFF. CDR3 nucleotides: TGTGCCAGCAGTTACCCGCGCTCCCTTACCAGGTTTCCGAACACCGGGGAGCTGTTTTTT. The rearrangement joins TRBV6-2 or TRBV6-3 to TRBJ2-2; D uncertain. The CDR3 consists of 20 residues. Germline values: CDR1 MNHEY, CDR2 SVGEGT. Trimming removed 2 bases from V and 0 bases from J, with 22 bases in between.

As for this clone: Possible read error: a much larger clone is one base away. The V and J genes are TRBV5-1 and TRBJ1-6, with D possibly TRBD1 on 6 matching bases. Germline lookup yields CDR1 SGHRS and CDR2 YFSETQ. V lost 0 bases and J lost 1, with 8 bases in between. The CDR3 contains 16 residues. CDR3 nucleotides: TGCGCCAGCAGCTTGGAAACAGGGTCCTATAATTCACCCCTCCACTTT. Protein: CASSLETGSYNSPLHF.

The rearrangement uses TRBV19 and TRBJ2-1; D is unclear. V dropped 3 bases and J dropped 4 bases, with 13 bases sitting between them. CDR3 length equals 15 residues. Germline CDR1 reads LNHDA; CDR2 reads SQIVND (reference sequence). The CDR3 nucleotides read TGTGCCAGTAGTATGGGCAGGCTTCGGTACAATGAGCAGTTCTTC. Residues: CASSMGRLRYNEQFF.

This clone was counted once. The V call is TRBV21-1, the J call TRBJ2-1; the table names TRBD2, a call not compared with the DNA. TRBV21-1 is labeled a pseudogene. There are 17 residues in the CDR3. CDR3 sequence: CASSPRGGDIPYNEQFF. The CDR3 DNA follows: TGTGCCAGCAGCCCGCGGGGGGGGGACATTCCCTACAATGAGCAGTTCTTC.

The chain combines TRBV19 with TRBJ2-3; D not certain. This CDR3 spans 13 amino acids. The V end was cut by 3 bases, the J end by 2 bases, with 6 bases between. CDR1 LNHDA and CDR2 SQIVND come from the germline V gene (reference sequence). In DNA form, the CDR3 reads TGTGCCAGTAGTATTCAGGTCACAGATACGCAGTATTTT. Translating gives CASSIQVTDTQYF.

The chain recombines TRBV5-4 with TRBJ2-1, with a weak D call TRBD1 (5 bases). V lost 0 bases, J lost 10 bases, and 14 bases lay in between. The germline V gene has CDR1 SGHNT and CDR2 YYREEE (reference sequence). The CDR3 runs to 14 residues. CDR3 loop: CASSLGGQAREQFF. The CDR3, as DNA: TGTGCCAGCAGCTTGGGAGGACAAGCCAGGGAGCAGTTCTTC.